The entry below gives a single TCR beta chain sequence along with its context. Its antigen is as yet unknown. TCRdb analysed the reads with MiXCR anew, one entry per CDR3 protein. The sample records hundreds of thousands of distinct CDR3 sequences, approximately 42% being singletons. This entry is derived from a study of T cell repertoires in cytomegalovirus infection. The TCR sequence derives from a human donor in good health (CMV status not recorded). Some clones in this sample may be carry-over from other donors' samples. This specimen was cultured PBMCs, taken from culture after CMV antigen stimulation.

The CDR3, as DNA: TGTGCCACCAGCAGAGGATCGAGTGGTTCTAATGAAAAACTGTTTTTT. Translating it yields CATSRGSSGSNEKLFF. J is TRBJ1-4 and V is TRBV15; D is ambiguous. V shed 1 base and J shed 3 bases, with 12 bases lying between them. The CDR3 has 16 amino acids. Germline-derived CDR1 and CDR2 are LNHNV and YYDKDF (reference sequence). Based on the CDR3 plus reference TRBV15 and TRBJ1-4, the full variable domain is DAMVIQNPRYQVTQFGKPVTLSCSQTLNHNVMYWYQQKSSQAPKLLFHYYDKDFNNEADTPDNFQSRRPNTSFCFLDIRSPGLGDTAMYLCATSRGSSGSNEKLFFGSGTQLSVL.